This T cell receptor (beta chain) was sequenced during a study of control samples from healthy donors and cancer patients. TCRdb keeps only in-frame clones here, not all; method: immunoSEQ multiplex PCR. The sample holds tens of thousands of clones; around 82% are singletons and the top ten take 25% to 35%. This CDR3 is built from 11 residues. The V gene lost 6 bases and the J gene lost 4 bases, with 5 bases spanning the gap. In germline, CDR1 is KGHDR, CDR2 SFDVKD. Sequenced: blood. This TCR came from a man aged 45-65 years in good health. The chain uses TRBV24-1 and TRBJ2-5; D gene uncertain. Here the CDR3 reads CATSRLETQYF. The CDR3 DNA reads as TGTGCCACCAGTCGGTTAGAGACCCAGTACTTC.